The 12 T cell receptor beta chains given below trace back to one sample, sequenced in a study of blood T cell repertoires in COVID-19. TCRdb's table, derived via immunoSEQ multiplex PCR, lists solely in-frame clones and lacks some. The data contain tens of thousands of clones, 88% of them singletons. The source material was peripheral blood. The receptors shown here come from a human donor with active COVID-19. The donor label of this sample is uncertain.

The chain is built from TRBV27 and TRBJ1-5; no clear D gene. Germline lookup yields CDR1 MNHEY and CDR2 SMNVEV (reference sequence). Trimming pared 6 bases from V and 5 bases from J, leaving 17 bases between. There are 15 residues in the CDR3. For the CDR3, the DNA is TGTGCCAGCAGCCCCGAGGGATCCCCGTATCAGCCCCAGCATTTT. Translated, it gives CASSPEGSPYQPQHF.

The chain recombines TRBV3-1 (or the pseudogene TRBV3-2) with TRBJ2-3; 15 bases agree with TRBD2. The CDR3 is 16 amino acids. The V segment lost 2 bases and the J segment 5 bases; nucleotides outside the gene matches: 2. Germline V lookup: CDR1 LGHDT, CDR2 YNNKEL (reference sequence). The CDR3 loop reads CASSQLGLAGGDTQYF. The CDR3 DNA reads TGTGCCAGCAGCCAATTGGGACTAGCGGGGGGAGATACGCAGTATTTT.

The chain is built from TRBV5-6 and TRBJ1-1; 7 nucleotides line up with TRBD1. The germline V gene encodes CDR1 SGHDT and CDR2 YYEEEE. V was clipped by 7 bases and J by 1 base; unmatched bases: 7. CDR3 length: 14 residues. CDR3 residues: CASGPGTANTEAFF. The CDR3 DNA sequence: TGTGCCAGCGGCCCCGGGACAGCGAACACTGAAGCTTTCTTT.

The rearrangement joins TRBV5-4 to TRBJ2-1; D might be TRBD1 (6 bases). The CDR3 sequence is 14 residues long. V shed 0 bases and J shed 7 bases, with 11 bases lying between them. The germline V gene has CDR1 SGHNT and CDR2 YYREEE (reference sequence). CDR3 coding DNA: TGTGCCAGCAGCTTGGGGGGAGACAGGAATGAGCAGTTCTTC. Translated: CASSLGGDRNEQFF.

V is TRBV5-4 and J is TRBJ2-3; TRBD2 aligns across 10 bases. Looked up from germline, CDR1 is SGHNT and CDR2 is YYREEE (reference sequence). The CDR3 has 16 amino acids. Trimming removed 0 bases from V and 0 bases from J; junction bases left unmatched: 1. The CDR3 loop reads CASSLGLAGSTDTQYF. The CDR3 DNA reads as TGTGCCAGCAGCTTGGGACTAGCGGGTAGCACAGATACGCAGTATTTT.

This chain links TRBV5-4 with TRBJ2-2, with D tentatively TRBD2 (6 bases). With 0 bases removed from V and 1 base from J, the gap between germline ends came to 10 bases. The CDR3 is 16 residues long. Germline CDR1 and CDR2: SGHNT and YYREEE (reference sequence). This CDR3 is CASSLGGTMNTGELFF. Written as DNA, the CDR3 is TGTGCCAGCAGCTTGGGCGGGACCATGAACACCGGGGAGCTGTTTTTT.

This sequence joins TRBV19 and TRBJ2-3; TRBD2 agrees at 8 bases. The J segment lost 0 bases and the V segment lost 10 bases, leaving 6 bases of the junction unmatched. Germline CDR1 and CDR2: LNHDA and SQIVND (reference sequence). This CDR3 contains 14 residues. CDR3 protein: CATRLAPSTDTQYF. Written as DNA, the CDR3 is TGTGCCACAAGACTAGCGCCGAGCACAGATACGCAGTATTTT.

The rearrangement joins TRBV28 to TRBJ2-7; 9 bases agree with TRBD2. Germline CDR1 is MDHEN and CDR2 is SYDVKM. The junction had 12 bases not matched to a gene; V was cut back by 5 bases and J by 7 bases. CDR3 length equals 15 residues. CDR3 in DNA: TGTGCCAGCAGTCGGAGTAGCGGGGGCTCTAGGGAGCAGTACTTC. Translating it yields CASSRSSGGSREQYF.

J is TRBJ2-7 and V is TRBV7-9; a weak D match, TRBD1 (6 bases). Per the germline V gene, CDR1 is SEHNR and CDR2 is FQNEAQ (reference sequence). The CDR3 extends over 17 amino acids. The V end lost 5 bases, the J end lost 0 bases, and 20 bases lay between the germline ends. CDR3: CASSHDLRGHGSYEQYF. The CDR3 DNA is TGTGCCAGCAGCCACGACCTCAGGGGACATGGCTCCTACGAGCAGTACTTC.

The rearrangement uses TRBV5-8 and TRBJ1-2; 8 positions match TRBD1. J was trimmed by 6 bases and V by 3 bases; bases with no gene match: 4. The germline V gene encodes CDR1 SGHTS and CDR2 YDEGEE. The CDR3 sequence is 13 residues long. The CDR3 DNA is TGTGCCAGCAGCTGGGACAGGAGGGATGGCTACACCTTC. This gives the protein CASSWDRRDGYTF.

The chain couples TRBV29-1 to TRBJ1-2; maybe TRBD1 (5 bases). Germline V lookup: CDR1 SQVTM, CDR2 ANQGSEA. Trimming took off 3 bases at V and 4 bases at J, with 15 bases between the two ends. The CDR3 sequence is 14 residues long. The CDR3 DNA follows: TGCAGCGTTGAGGTTGGGGCGGGAGGCTATGGCTACACCTTC. It specifies CSVEVGAGGYGYTF.

The CDR3 coding sequence is TGTGCTAGTGGTTTGGTCGGGGGGGGACGCGAGACCCAGTACTTC. Translated, it gives CASGLVGGGRETQYF. V and J are TRBV12-5 and TRBJ2-5, with 8 bases matching TRBD2. V shed 0 bases and J 5 bases; nucleotides not matched to a gene: 5. CDR1 and CDR2 from the germline V gene are LGHNT and FRNRAP. This CDR3 has 15 residues.